The rows below give T cell receptor beta chains drawn from one sample of a study of T cell changes during pregnancy in multiple sclerosis. Repertoires were generated with immunoSEQ multiplex PCR, while TCRdb's copy carries only in-frame clones and drops some. The sample lists approximately 100,000 clones; 92% were seen once. Sequencing was performed on peripheral blood, taken after pregnancy. Receptor source: a female donor in good health, enrolled as a control in a pregnancy study. Both conserved end residues are part of each CDR3. A D gene is named only where the DNA matches it firmly. Where a row states a size, it is once, few, many or the class of an expanded clone; other rows omit it.

CDR3 DNA	CDR3 protein	D gene	V gene	J gene	clone size
TGCGCCAGCAGCTTGGGAGGGGGCGTCACCGGGGAGCTGTTTTTT	CASSLGGGVTGELFF	TRBD1	TRBV5-1	TRBJ2-2	.
TGCGCCAGCAGCTCGACCGGGACAGGGAACAATGAGCAGTTCTTC	CASSSTGTGNNEQFF	TRBD1	TRBV5-1	TRBJ2-1	.
TGTGCCAGCAGGCCTAGAAGAACTGGCACCGGGGAGCTGTTTTTT	CASRPRRTGTGELFF	.	TRBV7-9	TRBJ2-2	.
TGTGCCAGCAGCCAAGTAACGGGGGGGCCCGACGAGCAGTACTTC	CASSQVTGGPDEQYF	TRBD2	TRBV4-2	TRBJ2-7	once
TGTGCCAGCAGCCTAGAGAAAGGGGTAACTAATGAAAAACTGTTTTTT	CASSLEKGVTNEKLFF	.	TRBV4-2	TRBJ1-4	.
TGTGCCAGCAGTTCGTCTTGGGACACTTACACCGGGGAGCTGTTTTTT	CASSSSWDTYTGELFF	.	TRBV28	TRBJ2-2	once
TGTGCCAGCAGTTTATCGCCCCGGGACAGTTCCTACGAGCAGTACTTC	CASSLSPRDSSYEQYF	TRBD1	TRBV28	TRBJ2-7	.
TGTGCCAGCAGGGTAGTCCCTAGCACAGATACGCAGTATTTT	CASRVVPSTDTQYF	.	TRBV5-6	TRBJ2-3	once
TGTGCCAGCAGTGAACCCGCAGGGCCTAATGAAAAACTGTTTTTT	CASSEPAGPNEKLFF	.	TRBV6-1	TRBJ1-4	.
TGCGCCAGCAGCCAAGATTTGGGGGGAGACTATGGCTACACCTTC	CASSQDLGGDYGYTF	.	TRBV4-1	TRBJ1-2	.
TGTGCCCTATTCGAGGGTACTGAAGCTTTCTTT	CALFEGTEAFF	.	TRBV30	TRBJ1-1	.
TGCAGTGCGGAGAACAGGGATGAAGCTTTCTTT	CSAENRDEAFF	.	TRBV20-1	TRBJ1-1	few
TGTGCCAGCAGCTTAGCATTCGGCGGGAATTCACCCCTCCACTTT	CASSLAFGGNSPLHF	.	TRBV7-8	TRBJ1-6	.
TGTGCCAGCAGTGTCGTCGAGACCCAGTACTTC	CASSVVETQYF	.	TRBV6-1	TRBJ2-5	.
TGTGCCAGCAGTTCTACCTCTGCAGGGGGAAATGGCTACACCTTC	CASSSTSAGGNGYTF	TRBD1	TRBV27	TRBJ1-2	once
TGTGCCAGCAGTCATACAGGGAATCAGCCCCAGCATTTT	CASSHTGNQPQHF	.	TRBV27	TRBJ1-5	.
TGTGCCTGTGAACGGGGCTACACCTTC	CACERGYTF	.	TRBV30	TRBJ1-2	.
TGTGCCAGTAGTATAGGACGCCGGGAGGGGACTAGCACAGATACGCAGTATTTT	CASSIGRREGTSTDTQYF	TRBD2	TRBV19	TRBJ2-3	.
TGTGCCAGTCACCCAGGCCCCAACTATGGCTACACCTTC	CASHPGPNYGYTF	.	TRBV27	TRBJ1-2	.
TGTGCCGGGGCAGGAGGGACTAGCGGGACCTATGAGCAGTTCTTC	CAGAGGTSGTYEQFF	TRBD2	TRBV6-5	TRBJ2-1	.
TGTGCCAGCAGCCAACAGGGAAGCGCAGATACGCAGTATTTT	CASSQQGSADTQYF	.	TRBV6-5	TRBJ2-3	.
TGTGCCAGCAGTCGACGTACAGGGGAGCGAGGCTACACCTTC	CASSRRTGERGYTF	TRBD1	TRBV6-6	TRBJ1-2	.
TGTGCCAGCAGCGAGCGTGGAGCGGGAGTTTTCGAGCAGTACTTC	CASSERGAGVFEQYF	TRBD2	TRBV5-4	TRBJ2-7	.
TGTGCCAGCAGTGAGGCGACAGGGTCGGGAGCTTTCTTT	CASSEATGSGAFF	TRBD1	TRBV25-1	TRBJ1-1	few
TGTGCCAGCAGCTCCGCCTGGGGGGGTAGCACAGATACGCAGTATTTT	CASSSAWGGSTDTQYF	TRBD2	TRBV5-6	TRBJ2-3	once
TGTGCCAGCAGTGAATACGGAGGGGGCCACGAGCAGTACTTC	CASSEYGGGHEQYF	.	TRBV25-1	TRBJ2-7	.
TGTGCCAGTAGTATAGATTTGGCAAGCAATCAGCCCCAGCATTTT	CASSIDLASNQPQHF	.	TRBV19	TRBJ1-5	.
TGTGCCAGCAGCTGGGTGGGGGGGGATCAGCCCCAGCATTTT	CASSWVGGDQPQHF	.	TRBV7-2	TRBJ1-5	.
TGTGCCAGCAGCTTAGGTCGGGACAGGACCTACGAGCAGTACTTC	CASSLGRDRTYEQYF	TRBD1	TRBV7-9	TRBJ2-7	.
TGCGCCAGCAGCTTGGGCGGGACAGATAATGAAAAACTGTTTTTT	CASSLGGTDNEKLFF	TRBD1	TRBV5-1	TRBJ1-4	.
TGTGCCACCAGCAGCCGGGAGAGAAATGAGCAGTTCTTC	CATSSRERNEQFF	.	TRBV15	TRBJ2-1	.
TGTGCCAGCAGCTTTGGGCAGGGCAATGAAAAACTGTTTTTT	CASSFGQGNEKLFF	.	TRBV7-8	TRBJ1-4	.
TGTGCCAGCAGCTTAGCGCTAAAGGGGGCGAGCACCGGGGAGCTGTTTTTT	CASSLALKGASTGELFF	TRBD1	TRBV7-9	TRBJ2-2	.
TGCGCCAGCAGCCCCGGACAGTCCTCAACTAATGAAAAACTGTTTTTT	CASSPGQSSTNEKLFF	.	TRBV5-1	TRBJ1-4	once
TGCGCCAGCAGCCAAGATAGGGTACAGGGCTATGGCTACACCTTC	CASSQDRVQGYGYTF	.	TRBV4-1	TRBJ1-2	.
TGTGCCAGCCCCGGGACAGATGCTTACGAGCAGTACTTC	CASPGTDAYEQYF	TRBD1	TRBV27	TRBJ2-7	.
TGTGCCAGTAGCTGGGCGGGGAGCACAGATACGCAGTATTTT	CASSWAGSTDTQYF	.	TRBV19	TRBJ2-3	.
TGTGCCAGCAGCTTGGTACTACAGGGTACAGATACGCAGTATTTT	CASSLVLQGTDTQYF	.	TRBV5-4	TRBJ2-3	.
TGTGCCAGCAGCTCCCACGGGGCGGGAACTGAAGCTTTCTTT	CASSSHGAGTEAFF	.	TRBV5-5	TRBJ1-1	.
TGTGCCAGCAACCCCAACGGACAGGGATATTATGGCTACACCTTC	CASNPNGQGYYGYTF	TRBD1	TRBV28	TRBJ1-2	.
TGTGCCAGCAGCGTTGACAGCTCCTACGAGCAGTACTTC	CASSVDSSYEQYF	.	TRBV6-1	TRBJ2-7	.
TGTGCCATCAGTGAAACAGGTCATAATTCACCCCTCCACTTT	CAISETGHNSPLHF	.	TRBV10-3	TRBJ1-6	.
TGTGCCAGCAGTGGGGCAGGGGCGGGCTACACCTTC	CASSGAGAGYTF	.	TRBV28	TRBJ1-2	.
TGTGCCAGCAGCTTGACAGGGGGCGGGGATGGCTACACCTTC	CASSLTGGGDGYTF	TRBD1	TRBV5-4	TRBJ1-2	.
TGTGCCAGCAGCCTACTAGGTCCTTCTGGGGCCAACGTCCTGACTTTC	CASSLLGPSGANVLTF	.	TRBV28	TRBJ2-6	.
TGTGCCAGCAGCCCAACAGGGGACACTGAAGCTTTCTTT	CASSPTGDTEAFF	TRBD1	TRBV5-6	TRBJ1-1	.
TGTGCCAGCCGGACAGGGGCCACTGAAGCTTTCTTT	CASRTGATEAFF	TRBD1	TRBV5-4	TRBJ1-1	.
TGTGCCAGCAGCCGACTAGCGGGAGGCGGGGAGCTGTTTTTT	CASSRLAGGGELFF	TRBD2	TRBV7-8	TRBJ2-2	.
TGTGCCAGCAGGAGGACTAGCGGAAACTACGAGCAGTACTTC	CASRRTSGNYEQYF	TRBD2	TRBV6-5	TRBJ2-7	.
TGTGTTACAGGGGGACCCTACAATGAGCAGTTCTTC	CVTGGPYNEQFF	TRBD1	TRBV5-6	TRBJ2-1	.
TGTGCCAGCAGCCAAGTTGTAGGGGCTGAAGCTTTCTTT	CASSQVVGAEAFF	.	TRBV14	TRBJ1-1	few
TGCGCCAGCAGACCGAACACCGGGACATTGAACACTGAAGCTTTCTTT	CASRPNTGTLNTEAFF	.	TRBV5-1	TRBJ1-1	.
TGTGCCAGCAGCTTTGACAGGGGGGCAAGCGGCTACACCTTC	CASSFDRGASGYTF	TRBD1	TRBV7-2	TRBJ1-2	.
TGTGCCAGCAGTGGACAGGGAAGGACTGAAGCTTTCTTT	CASSGQGRTEAFF	TRBD1	TRBV7-6	TRBJ1-1	.
TGTGCCAGCAGTGATGAGTTAAGTGGGCCCCGGGAGCAGTTCTTC	CASSDELSGPREQFF	.	TRBV6-1	TRBJ2-1	.